What follows are 4 T cell receptor beta chains derived from one specimen sequenced in a study of shared clonotypes between healthy human individuals. Method: immunoSEQ multiplex PCR; TCRdb's copy keeps in-frame clones and lacks some. The table has 800,000 to 950,000 clones, about 97% seen once. CD8 cells regarded as naive lacked CD45RO, were positively chosen for CCR7, and omitted terminally differentiated effector memory CD45RA+ cells. Sequences were obtained from naive CD8+ T cells sorted from blood. The receptors derive from a man aged 25-45 years in good health.

The chain links TRBV29-1 to TRBJ1-2, with D uncertain. Trimming stripped 6 bases from V and 4 bases from J, with 15 bases between. The germline CDR1 and CDR2 sequences are SQVTM and ANQGSEA. The CDR3 consists of 13 residues. CDR3 protein: CSVPTLRAYGYTF. The CDR3 DNA follows: TGCAGCGTGCCGACGCTGAGGGCCTATGGCTACACCTTC.

The chain has TRBV4-1 and TRBJ2-7; 10 nucleotides agree with TRBD2. CDR1 MGHRA and CDR2 YSYEKL come from the germline V gene. The junction had 7 bases not matched to a gene; V was cut back by 1 base and J by 4 bases. There are 16 residues in the CDR3. The CDR3 sequence: CASSQAFVAGGYEQYF. The CDR3 DNA reads as TGCGCCAGCAGCCAAGCTTTTGTAGCGGGAGGTTACGAGCAGTACTTC.

As for this clone: A junction end diverges from the germline sequence, so it may reflect a read error. The rearrangement links TRBV7-7 to TRBJ2-7; TRBD2 matches 14 bases. The germline CDR1 and CDR2 sequences are SSHAT and FNYEAQ (reference sequence). The CDR3 runs to 17 residues. The CDR3 DNA sequence: TGTGCTAGCAGCTGGACGGGACTAGCGGGAGTATATCACGAGCAGTACTTC. Translating it yields CASSWTGLAGVYHEQYF. Full variable domain (remainder filled in from reference TRBV7-7 and TRBJ2-7): GAGVSQSPRYKVTKRGQDVTLRCDPISSHATLYWYQQALGQGPEFLTYFNYEAQPDKSGLPSDRFSAERPEGSISTLTIQRTEQRDSAMYRCASSWTGLAGVYHEQYFGPGTRLTVT.

The chain couples TRBV27 to TRBJ2-3; D remains unclear. The CDR3 extends over 13 amino acids. Germline lookup yields CDR1 MNHEY and CDR2 SMNVEV (reference sequence). V lost 5 bases and J lost 4, with 10 bases in between. CDR3 DNA sequence: TGTGCCAGCAGTCCCGGTCAACCAGATACGCAGTATTTT. Translated: CASSPGQPDTQYF.